This entry lists 21 T cell receptor beta chains sequenced from one sample in a study of neoadjuvant anti-PD-1 for oral cavity cancer. The method was immunoSEQ multiplex PCR; TCRdb's version includes in-frame clones alone and lacks a portion of them. This sample has 50,000 to 65,000 clones; 65% to 85% occur once, and the top ten carry just over 2.5%. Sequences were derived from PBMCs, sampled before nivolumab (anti-PD-1) treatment. These receptors were obtained from a person between 35 and 79 years old with oral cavity squamous cell carcinoma.

This clone showed up just a few times. This chain uses TRBV6-1 with TRBJ1-4; the D gene is possibly TRBD1 (6 bases). This CDR3 spans 13 amino acids. Germline-derived CDR1 and CDR2 are MNHNS and SASEGT. Deletions cut 6 bases from V and 6 bases from J, with 11 bases between. In DNA form, the CDR3 reads TGTGCCAGCAGCTGGGGGCGGTATGAAAAACTGTTTTTT. The encoded protein is CASSWGRYEKLFF.

To note about this clone: Just one base apart from a much larger clone, this may be a read error. Other DNA sequences from this sample encode an identical CDR3 as well. The V gene is TRBV15, the J gene TRBJ2-1; a possible D gene is TRBD2 (6 bases). CDR3 length: 16 amino acids. CDR1 and CDR2 from the germline V gene are LNHNV and YYDKDF (reference sequence). The CDR3 spells CATSRAEGQRENEQFF. The CDR3 bases are TGTGCCACCAGCAGAGCGGAGGGGCAGAGGGAGAATGAGCAATTCTTC.

This chain uses TRBV5-1 with TRBJ2-1, with TRBD1 matching over 10 bases. J was trimmed by 4 bases and V by 9 bases; bases with no gene match: 10. The CDR3 contains 15 residues. Germline values: CDR1 SGHRS, CDR2 YFSETQ. The CDR3 loop reads CATAPRDRGYNEQFF. The CDR3 region has the DNA TGCGCCACCGCTCCCCGGGACAGGGGTTACAATGAGCAGTTCTTC.

The chain links TRBV5-6 to TRBJ2-2; D possibly corresponds to TRBD2 (5 bases). The germline gives CDR1 SGHDT, CDR2 YYEEEE. V dropped 2 bases and J dropped 3 bases, with 8 bases sitting between them. The CDR3 covers 14 residues. CDR3 loop: CASSFGLDTGELFF. CDR3 sequence (DNA): TGTGCCAGCAGCTTTGGACTGGACACCGGGGAGCTGTTTTTT.

V and J are TRBV27 and TRBJ1-1; 8 bases line up with TRBD1. The CDR3 is 15 residues long. V trimming: 4 bases; J trimming: 7 bases; junction bases outside the gene matches: 11. Per germline, CDR1 MNHEY and CDR2 SMNVEV (reference sequence). In DNA form, the CDR3 reads TGTGCCAGCAGTTCTTTCACAGGGGGGACGGGTGAAGCTTTCTTT. This translates into CASSSFTGGTGEAFF.

The chain joins TRBV20-1 to TRBJ2-5; unclear D gene. There are 11 residues in the CDR3. The ends were cut back, 1 base at V and 5 bases at J, with 5 bases in the middle. Germline loops: CDR1 DFQATT, CDR2 SNEGSKA (reference sequence). This CDR3 reads CSARVGETQYF. CDR3 nucleotides: TGCAGTGCTAGAGTAGGCGAGACCCAGTACTTC.

This rearrangement joins TRBV7-2 to TRBJ2-3; no definite D call. Deletions cut 1 base from V and 2 bases from J, with 19 bases between. From germline, CDR1 is SGHTA and CDR2 FQGNSA. The CDR3 sequence is 18 residues long. The CDR3 bases are TGTGCCAGCAGCTTAGTACGCGTGGACGTGAGGCCCACAGATACGCAGTATTTT. Its protein product is CASSLVRVDVRPTDTQYF.

The chain is built from TRBV19 and TRBJ2-1, with TRBD2 matching over 13 bases. CDR1 is LNHDA and CDR2 is SQIVND in the germline V gene (reference sequence). This CDR3 is built from 17 residues. V was clipped by 5 bases and J by 2 bases; unmatched bases: 6. The CDR3 DNA follows: TGTGCCAGTAGTTCGGGACTAGCGGGAAGAACCTACAATGAGCAGTTCTTC. Its translation: CASSSGLAGRTYNEQFF.

The rearrangement links TRBV6-5 to TRBJ1-1; D gene uncertain. CDR3 length equals 13 residues. Germline V gene lookup returns CDR1 MNHEY and CDR2 SVGAGI. V lost 4 bases, J lost 9 bases, and 15 bases lay in between. CDR3 sequence (DNA): TGTGCCAGCAGTTCGACGATTCGAGAGAAAGCTTTCTTT. Residues: CASSSTIREKAFF.

The V gene is TRBV27, the J gene TRBJ1-5; D is ambiguous. The CDR3 spans 13 residues. Germline values: CDR1 MNHEY, CDR2 SMNVEV (reference sequence). The V end lost 6 bases, the J end lost 1 base, and 7 bases lay between the germline ends. The CDR3: CASSFKSNQPQHF. CDR3 DNA: TGTGCCAGCAGCTTTAAAAGCAATCAGCCCCAGCATTTT.

The V call is TRBV7-9, the J call TRBJ1-2, with 7 bases lining up with TRBD1. Germline CDR1 is SEHNR and CDR2 is FQNEAQ (reference sequence). The CDR3 is made up of 14 amino acids. The junction had 8 bases not matched to a gene; V was cut back by 5 bases and J by 5 bases. CDR3 sequence reads: CASSRDGQVYGYTF. The CDR3 DNA follows: TGTGCCAGCAGCCGAGACGGACAGGTTTATGGCTACACCTTC.

The rearrangement uses TRBV18 and TRBJ1-2, with D hard to call. Per germline, CDR1 KGHSH and CDR2 LQKENI. Trimming removed 0 bases from V and 7 bases from J, with 12 bases in between. CDR3 length equals 14 residues. The chain's CDR3 is CASSPPVTYGGYTF. DNA of the CDR3: TGTGCCAGCTCACCACCGGTGACCTACGGTGGCTACACCTTC. The variable domain in full, completed from reference TRBV18 and TRBJ1-2, reads NAGVMQNPRHLVRRRGQEARLRCSPMKGHSHVYWYRQLPEEGLKFMVYLQKENIIDESGMPKERFSAEFPKEGPSILRIQQVVRGDSAAYFCASSPPVTYGGYTFGSGTRLTVV.

J is TRBJ1-3 and V is TRBV6-6; D might be TRBD1 (5 bases). Trimming removed 5 bases at V and 0 bases at J, with 8 bases between. CDR1 MNHNY and CDR2 SVGAGI come from the germline V gene (reference sequence). The CDR3 is made up of 14 amino acids. The CDR3 DNA is TGTGCCAGCAGTGGGGCTAACTCTGGAAACACCATATATTTT. The encoded protein is CASSGANSGNTIYF.

This clone was seen only a few times. V usage is TRBV20-1 and J usage is TRBJ1-2; TRBD1 is a possible D gene (5 bases). This CDR3 spans 11 amino acids. Between the trimmed V and J ends, which lost 7 bases and 6 bases, there was a span of 12 bases. CDR1 DFQATT and CDR2 SNEGSKA come from the germline V gene (reference sequence). This chain's CDR3 is CSGDPRNGYTF. The CDR3 DNA sequence: TGCAGTGGGGACCCGCGCAATGGCTACACCTTC.

The chain recombines TRBV5-4 with TRBJ2-7; 11 bases are shared with TRBD1. CDR3 length equals 16 residues. The V and J ends lost 4 bases and 7 bases, in that order; junction bases with no gene match: 13. Germline V CDR1 and CDR2: SGHNT, YYREEE (reference sequence). CDR3 sequence (DNA): TGTGCCAGCAGCCCACAAAGGACAGGGGGCCTCGGGGAGCAGTACTTC. It translates to CASSPQRTGGLGEQYF.

This clone showed up many times. The J gene is TRBJ1-3, the V gene TRBV6-5; D gene ambiguous. This CDR3 spans 16 amino acids. V lost 0 bases and J lost 0, with 9 bases in between. Germline loops: CDR1 MNHEY, CDR2 SVGAGI. The CDR3 nucleotides are TGTGCCAGCAGTTACTCAGGAGGAATCTCTGGAAACACCATATATTTT. This codes for CASSYSGGISGNTIYF.

The rearrangement uses TRBV2 and TRBJ1-2; 7 nucleotides match TRBD1. With 3 bases clipped from V and 4 bases from J, the junction kept 2 bases outside the gene matches. Germline V CDR1 and CDR2: SNHLY, FYNNEI. This CDR3 contains 13 residues. DNA for the CDR3: TGTGCCAGCAGTGATACAGGGGTCTATGGCTACACCTTC. It specifies CASSDTGVYGYTF.

This clone was picked up a small number of times. The genes are TRBV25-1 and TRBJ1-2; tentative D call: TRBD1 (6 bases). The CDR3 runs 16 residues. Between the trimmed V and J ends, which lost 7 bases and 4 bases, there was a span of 22 bases. Germline assignment: CDR1 MGHDK and CDR2 SYGVNS. Here the CDR3 reads CASTDDEQVRGYGYTF. DNA of the CDR3: TGTGCCAGCACCGATGATGAACAGGTCAGGGGCTATGGCTACACCTTC.

V usage is TRBV9 and J usage is TRBJ1-1; D is perhaps TRBD1 (6 bases). CDR3 length equals 14 residues. Germline CDR1 reads SGDLS; CDR2 reads YYNGEE. V was shortened by 1 base and J by 1 base, with 8 bases between the two germline ends. As DNA, the CDR3 is TGTGCCAGCAGCGTAAGAGGGGGGAACACTGAAGCTTTCTTT. It encodes CASSVRGGNTEAFF.

V and J are TRBV7-9 and TRBJ1-1; no reliable D call. Germline V gives CDR1 SEHNR, CDR2 FQNEAQ (reference sequence). With 2 bases removed from V and 11 bases from J, the gap between germline ends came to 12 bases. This CDR3 has 12 amino acids. The CDR3 coding sequence is TGTGCCAGCAGCTTAAGTTCGGGAGCCGCTTTCTTT. Residues: CASSLSSGAAFF.

This clone has only one observation. V gene TRBV11-2 combines with J gene TRBJ1-5; D is unresolved. The CDR3 is 15 amino acids. Trimming removed 0 bases from V and 5 bases from J, with 11 bases in between. CDR1 is SGHAT, CDR2 FQNNGV, per germline. The CDR3 bases are TGTGCCAGCAGCTTAGATCATCAGGACTATCAGCCCCAGCATTTT. This codes for CASSLDHQDYQPQHF. The whole variable domain, filled in from reference TRBV11-2 and TRBJ1-5, reads EAGVAQSPRYKIIEKRQSVAFWCNPISGHATLYWYQQILGQGPKLLIQFQNNGVVDDSQLPKDRFSAERLKGVDSTLKIQPAKLEDSAVYLCASSLDHQDYQPQHFGDGTRLSIL.